This section outlines one T cell receptor (beta chain) sequence together with its context. Its antigen has not been determined. The sample holds no much larger clone one base away, and base qualities are not on file. The CDR3, from cysteine to phenylalanine, totals 16 residues. Just CDR3 DNA is preserved here, 48 bases in frame from base 1. The germline V gene yields MGHRA for CDR1 and YSYEKL for CDR2. Ends trimmed: V by 8 bases, J by 0 bases; bases unmatched to a gene: 6. This sample was taken from a study of blood T cell repertoires in COVID-19 (dated by TCRdb to about 2020). Regarding the research as a whole: Samples from collaborators originated in the United States, Italy and Spain and spanned both the acute and convalescent phases of COVID-19. Samples came from the ongoing ImmuneRACE study (first 160 participants) plus 1,254 subjects from 6 global collaborators. Nearly every sample came with metadata listing a de-identified subject ID, COVID-19 status, age in years and sex. Where available, HLA class I and class II types were taken from metadata supplied by the sample provider and were not determined by assay-based typing. Deeply sampled blood TCRbeta repertoires from subjects exposed to, actively infected with, or recovered from COVID-19 were included in the dataset. A freely available public database, intended as a resource for researchers studying the immune response to SARS-CoV-2, is where the repertoires were released. The prospective study material was composed of cDNA or gDNA derived from T cells, B-cell-depleted T cells, or PBMCs. Study-wide conclusions, independent of this receptor: How much clinical and demographic metadata was included differed by source and by participant, and the metadata was provided uncurated.

The immunoSEQ Assay, a bias-controlled multiplex PCR, was used to amplify TCRbeta CDR3 regions from genomic DNA. Per the original workflow: Within the assay, amplification of reference gene primers was used to estimate how many nucleated cells each sample contained. To quantify the absolute abundance of each unique TCRbeta CDR3 rearrangement, sequence reads were collapsed and filtered. For each sample, productive Simpson clonality was calculated as the square root of Simpson's diversity index across productive rearrangements. TCRdb mirrors the immuneACCESS table, restricted to in-frame sequences. Some clones are absent from its copies; in checked studies, under half trace to an unresolved V gene, and the reason for the others is unknown. V, J and clone size reflect that table, while D and trimming were determined from the DNA. The sample includes about 380,000 clones, with 85% observed a single time. The top ten hold more than 3% of the sample.

Whole blood was collected in K2EDTA tubes by collaborating institutions according to the institutions' own protocols. For TCRbeta analysis, collaborators shipped samples as frozen whole blood, isolated PBMCs, or DNA extracted from either of those sample types. The receptor was derived from a woman under 30 with acute or convalescent COVID-19. This sequence uses TRBV4-1 and TRBJ1-4, with 10 bases in between that match TRBD1. Material for sequencing was peripheral blood. The CDR3 sequence is CASQDRGGATNEKLFF. The bases read TGCGCCAGCCAGGACAGGGGGGGGGCAACTAATGAAAAACTGTTTTTT.